The 10 T cell receptor beta chains below were found in one sample sequenced in a study of memory CD4+ T cells and cytomegalovirus serostatus. Single viable CD3+CD4+CD8-CD45RO+ cells were sorted as the memory CD4+ T cells. Repertoires were generated with immunoSEQ multiplex PCR, while TCRdb's copy carries only in-frame clones and drops some. The sample contains approximately 53,000 clones, 82% of which appear only once. The sample consisted of memory CD4+ T cells from blood. These receptors were taken from an adult in good health and CMV-seronegative.

This rearrangement joins TRBV5-1 to TRBJ1-1; unclear D gene. The CDR3 totals 16 residues. V lost 5 bases and J 3 bases, leaving 20 bases between the germline ends. Germline lookup yields CDR1 SGHRS and CDR2 YFSETQ. Written as DNA, the CDR3 is TGCGCCAGCAGTCGGGGTGACCCCTTTCAGGACACTGAAGCTTTCTTT. This codes for CASSRGDPFQDTEAFF.

The rearrangement joins TRBV6-5 to TRBJ1-2, with 7 bases lining up with TRBD1. The germline gives CDR1 MNHEY, CDR2 SVGAGI. V lost 7 bases, J lost 1 base, and 6 bases stayed unmatched. The CDR3 is 14 residues long. The CDR3 sequence is CASNRQGLNYGYTF. CDR3 bases: TGTGCCAGCAATAGACAGGGCCTTAACTATGGCTACACCTTC.

V gene TRBV5-1 combines with J gene TRBJ2-3, with D unclear. Germline values: CDR1 SGHRS, CDR2 YFSETQ. V dropped 0 bases and J dropped 2 bases, with 4 bases sitting between them. The CDR3 is made up of 13 amino acids. The CDR3 DNA is TGCGCCAGCAGCTTGGGTTCCACAGATACGCAGTATTTT. It translates to CASSLGSTDTQYF.

This rearrangement joins TRBV30 to TRBJ2-1; TRBD1 aligns across 8 bases. Trimming took 2 bases from V and 12 from J; bases not matched to a gene: 6. Germline lookup yields CDR1 GTSNPN and CDR2 SVGIG (reference sequence). The CDR3 totals 12 residues. Written as DNA, the CDR3 is TGTGCCTGGAGTTTAACCGGGACAGGGCAGTTCTTC. Translated, it gives CAWSLTGTGQFF.

This rearrangement joins TRBV2 to TRBJ1-1; D remains unclear. This CDR3 region has 11 residues. V lost 4 bases to trimming and J lost 2 bases, with 2 bases between them. Germline V gives CDR1 SNHLY, CDR2 FYNNEI. The CDR3 bases are TGTGCCAGCAGTGCTAACACTGAAGCTTTCTTT. It translates to CASSANTEAFF. Filled out from reference TRBV2 and TRBJ1-1, the complete variable domain reads EPEVTQTPSHQVTQMGQEVILRCVPISNHLYFYWYRQILGQKVEFLVSFYNNEISEKSEIFDDQFSVERPDGSNFTLKIRSTKLEDSAMYFCASSANTEAFFGQGTRLTVV.

This chain connects TRBV5-4 to TRBJ2-2, with 10 bases that match TRBD1. Looked up from germline, CDR1 is SGHNT and CDR2 is YYREEE (reference sequence). V gave up 5 bases and J gave up 4 bases; unmatched junction bases: 5. The CDR3 runs 15 residues. CDR3 residues: CASRAGQGVTGELFF. As DNA, the CDR3 is TGTGCCAGCAGAGCTGGACAGGGGGTCACCGGGGAGCTGTTTTTT.

This chain links TRBV15 with TRBJ2-2; perhaps TRBD2 as D (5 bases). CDR1 and CDR2 (germline): LNHNV, YYDKDF (reference sequence). CDR3 length: 15 residues. The V end was cut by 1 base, the J end by 1 base, with 7 bases between. In nucleotides, the CDR3 is TGTGCCACCAGCAGAGGTGGGAGGAACACCGGGGAGCTGTTTTTT. This translates into CATSRGGRNTGELFF.

The chain combines TRBV7-2 with TRBJ2-1; D could derive from TRBD1 or TRBD2 (5 bases each). Germline V lookup: CDR1 SGHTA, CDR2 FQGNSA. The V gene lost 3 bases and the J gene lost 5 bases, with 11 bases spanning the gap. The CDR3 totals 14 residues. The CDR3 DNA reads TGTGCCAGCAGCTTCCGGGACGGAAACAATGAGCAGTTCTTC. It specifies CASSFRDGNNEQFF.

This chain links TRBV6-5 with TRBJ1-5, with TRBD1 matching over 8 bases. The germline CDR1 and CDR2 sequences are MNHEY and SVGAGI. The length of the CDR3 is 14 residues. V shed 6 bases and J 1 base; nucleotides not matched to a gene: 2. CDR3 sequence (DNA): TGTGCCAGCAGCCGGGACAGGAGCAATCAGCCCCAGCATTTT. Residues: CASSRDRSNQPQHF.

The chain couples TRBV5-4 to TRBJ2-7; 9 bases fit TRBD2. Germline lookup yields CDR1 SGHNT and CDR2 YYREEE (reference sequence). CDR3 length equals 13 residues. V gave up 4 bases and J gave up 4 bases; unmatched junction bases: 3. CDR3 in amino acids: CASSPGLAYEQYF. CDR3 in DNA: TGTGCCAGCAGCCCCGGACTAGCGTACGAGCAGTACTTC.